A selection of T cell receptor beta chains follows, all from one sample in a study of T cells after yellow fever vaccination. Using its own MiXCR run on the 5' RACE reads, TCRdb lists one record per CDR3 protein. The table has a few hundred thousand distinct CDR3 sequences, roughly a sixth seen once. This sample comprised PBMCs, obtained before the yellow fever booster vaccination. The receptors were gathered from a man younger than 30 who received the YFV17D yellow fever vaccine. Both conserved end residues are part of each CDR3. The order of the fields is CDR3 DNA, CDR3 protein, J gene, clone size, V gene, D gene. The D gene is left open where the match is weak. Expanded clones get a size class; other rows say once, few or many, or leave the size out.

DNA: TGTGCCAGCAGTCGTGGAGGGGGCCTCCAAGAGACCCAGTACTTC
CDR3: CASSRGGGLQETQYF
J: TRBJ2-5
size: many
V: TRBV12-3/TRBV12-4
D: NA

DNA: TGTGCCAGCAGCAGCCCAGAGACAGATACGCAGTATTTT
CDR3: CASSSPETDTQYF
J: TRBJ2-3
size: many
V: TRBV7-2
D: NA

DNA: TGTGCCAGCAGCGTAGAGGGGCCGTATGGCTACACCTTC
CDR3: CASSVEGPYGYTF
J: TRBJ1-2
size: NA
V: TRBV9
D: NA

DNA: TGCAGTGCTAGAGTTGAGACAGGGGTCGAGCAGTACTTC
CDR3: CSARVETGVEQYF
J: TRBJ2-7
size: few
V: TRBV20-1
D: TRBD1

DNA: TGTGCCAGCAGCCCGCAGGCGGGCTACGAGCAGTACTTC
CDR3: CASSPQAGYEQYF
J: TRBJ2-7
size: few
V: TRBV9
D: NA

DNA: TGTGCCAGCAGCTTGCTGGTGGGGCGGGGAGAGACCCAGTACTTC
CDR3: CASSLLVGRGETQYF
J: TRBJ2-5
size: few
V: TRBV5-6
D: NA

DNA: TGTGCCAGCAGTGAAGGTCCAGGCAATCAGCCCCAGCATTTT
CDR3: CASSEGPGNQPQHF
J: TRBJ1-5
size: NA
V: TRBV2
D: NA

DNA: TGCAGCGTTGCCAGGATGAACACTGAAGCTTTCTTT
CDR3: CSVARMNTEAFF
J: TRBJ1-1
size: many
V: TRBV29-1
D: NA

DNA: TGTGCCAGCAGCCGTATAGCGGGGGGGCAATACGAGCAGTACTTC
CDR3: CASSRIAGGQYEQYF
J: TRBJ2-7
size: NA
V: TRBV6-6
D: TRBD2

DNA: TGCAGCGTTTCAGGGCAGAATGGCGATGAGCAGTTCTTC
CDR3: CSVSGQNGDEQFF
J: TRBJ2-1
size: many
V: TRBV29-1
D: NA

DNA: TGCGCCAGCAGCTGGGGGACTAGCGGGGGAGGTACGCAGTATTTT
CDR3: CASSWGTSGGGTQYF
J: TRBJ2-3
size: NA
V: TRBV5-1
D: TRBD2

DNA: TGTGCCATCGGGAGGGAGTCAGTTGGTTCACCCCTCCACTTT
CDR3: CAIGRESVGSPLHF
J: TRBJ1-6
size: few
V: TRBV10-3
D: NA

DNA: TGTGCCAGCAGCCCATCCAGGGGGCCCACAGATACGCAGTATTTT
CDR3: CASSPSRGPTDTQYF
J: TRBJ2-3
size: once
V: TRBV5-4
D: TRBD1

DNA: TGTGCCAGCAGCTTAGAAGATTGGGGGATCACGGTAGAGACCCAGTACTTC
CDR3: CASSLEDWGITVETQYF
J: TRBJ2-5
size: NA
V: TRBV7-9
D: NA

DNA: TGCGCCAGCCAAGGGACAGGGGGCTACAATGAGCAGTTCTTC
CDR3: CASQGTGGYNEQFF
J: TRBJ2-1
size: NA
V: TRBV4-3
D: TRBD1

DNA: TGTGCCAGCAGTTCGGGGGTCTCTGGAAACACCATATATTTT
CDR3: CASSSGVSGNTIYF
J: TRBJ1-3
size: NA
V: TRBV28
D: NA

DNA: TGTGCCAGCAGTCTTAGCGGGGGCTACGAGCAGTACTTC
CDR3: CASSLSGGYEQYF
J: TRBJ2-7
size: many
V: TRBV11-2
D: TRBD2

DNA: TGCGCCAGCAGCCTTCGGCAGGCAGGGGGCAATCAAGAGACCCAGTACTTC
CDR3: CASSLRQAGGNQETQYF
J: TRBJ2-5
size: NA
V: TRBV4-1
D: TRBD1

DNA: TGTGCCAGCAGCTTGGCCGGGACAGCCTATGGCTACACCTTC
CDR3: CASSLAGTAYGYTF
J: TRBJ1-2
size: few
V: TRBV5-5
D: TRBD1

DNA: TGTGCCAGCAGCTCCAGCGGGGTGACCTACAATGAGCAGTTCTTC
CDR3: CASSSSGVTYNEQFF
J: TRBJ2-1
size: once
V: TRBV7-6
D: TRBD2

DNA: TGTGCCAGCAGTCCACAGACAGGGGGCAATCAGCCCCAGCATTTT
CDR3: CASSPQTGGNQPQHF
J: TRBJ1-5
size: NA
V: TRBV28
D: TRBD1

DNA: TGTGCCAGCAGCGTAGAGCTGGCGGAGACCCAGTACTTC
CDR3: CASSVELAETQYF
J: TRBJ2-5
size: NA
V: TRBV9
D: NA

DNA: TGTGCCAGCAGTCTTGCCAGGAACACTGAAGCTTTCTTT
CDR3: CASSLARNTEAFF
J: TRBJ1-1
size: many
V: TRBV12-3/TRBV12-4
D: NA

DNA: TGTGCCAGCAGTTACTCGATTTTACGGGGGGCGGCGAAAACTGAAGCTTTCTTT
CDR3: CASSYSILRGAAKTEAFF
J: TRBJ1-1
size: few
V: TRBV6-6
D: NA

DNA: TGTGCCAGCAGTTTTGGAGGAATGAACACTGAAGCTTTCTTT
CDR3: CASSFGGMNTEAFF
J: TRBJ1-1
size: many
V: TRBV12-3/TRBV12-4
D: NA

DNA: TGTGCCAGCAGCTTGGCGGGGGTAACCTACAATGAGCAGTTCTTC
CDR3: CASSLAGVTYNEQFF
J: TRBJ2-1
size: NA
V: TRBV7-2
D: TRBD2

DNA: TGTGCCAGCAGCCAATTCTACCTCGGCCAAGAGACCCAGTACTTC
CDR3: CASSQFYLGQETQYF
J: TRBJ2-5
size: NA
V: TRBV3-1
D: NA

DNA: TGTGCCAGCAGTTTTGGGGTTGAGCAGTTCTTC
CDR3: CASSFGVEQFF
J: TRBJ2-1
size: many
V: TRBV12-3/TRBV12-4
D: NA

DNA: TGTGCCAGCAGTGAAGGAGGGACGGACAAAAACATTCAGTACTTC
CDR3: CASSEGGTDKNIQYF
J: TRBJ2-4
size: few
V: TRBV25-1
D: NA

DNA: TGTGCCAGCAGCCATAACACGGCTGGCGAGCAGTACTTC
CDR3: CASSHNTAGEQYF
J: TRBJ2-7
size: NA
V: TRBV3-1
D: NA

DNA: TGTGCCATCAGGGAAATTTCTCGTCCGAGCTCTGGAAACACCATATATTTT
CDR3: CAIREISRPSSGNTIYF
J: TRBJ1-3
size: few
V: TRBV10-3
D: NA